The T cell receptor (beta chain) described here comes from a study of cytomegalovirus exposure and HLA in healthy donors. Study-level findings and limits: Earlier analysis looked at TCR beta V segments, and most were productive about 90% or about 30% of the time. The records held CMV serostatus as the only immune exposure information. A missense DCLRE1C variant was associated with V- and J-gene trimming of TCR beta chains in a later analysis, and an independent cohort replicated the association.

Regarding this clone: Its antigen is currently unknown.

With 60 Vbeta and 13 Jbeta primers, the PCR was carried out. Clones were sequenced by immunoSEQ multiplex PCR, and TCRdb holds only the in-frame ones, with some missing. The table shows some 160,000 clones, with around 86% occurring only once. The CDR3 has 16 residues. Trimming removed 0 bases at V and 4 bases at J, with 16 bases between. From germline, CDR1 is SGHRS and CDR2 YFSETQ. This sequence originates from a male donor in good health and CMV-seronegative. The sequenced material came from PBMCs. The genes are TRBV5-1 and TRBJ1-1; D is possibly TRBD1 (5 bases). As DNA, the CDR3 is TGCGCCAGCAGCTTGGCTGGGTCTGGGCAGGGCACTGAAGCTTTCTTT. It codes for CASSLAGSGQGTEAFF.